This T cell receptor (beta chain) was captured in a study of T-cell reconstitution after alpha-beta-depleted transplantation in children (TCRdb year 2016). The study in broad terms: Using TCR repertoire profiling, the study quantitatively followed how T-cell immune reconstitution unfolded in children after TCRalphabeta/CD19-depleted allogeneic hematopoietic cell transplantation.

The library was generated by PCR. TCRdb records Illumina HiSeq 2500 as the sequencer. TCR library preparation used molecular barcoding, with unique molecular identifiers applied to normalize quantification of the TCRbeta repertoire. TCRdb reworked the public reads: Q25 trimming with fastp, MiXCR clone assembly, productive beta chains retained. Entries are consolidated by CDR3 protein sequence, retaining the most common genes and DNA. The sample table records under 750,000 distinct CDR3 sequences; 20% to 25% of these occur just once. The top ten clones comprise 11% to 15% of the sample. Broader findings and caveats from the paper: Over subsequent months, a decline in hyperexpanded clone frequencies was noted, and after one year, T-cell counts and TCRbeta diversity were mostly ascribed to newly produced T cells. Apparently early alphabetaT-cell count recovery about two months after transplant reportedly relied on only several hundred rapidly expanded clones derived from non-depleted graft cells. In some patients, the high TCRbeta diversity seen at day 60 was put down to recipient T cells and intrathymic progenitors that had survived conditioning.

The treatment or condition label corresponds to: allogeneic hematopoietic cell transplantation with graft depleted of TCRalphabeta T cells and CD19 B cells. Transplant recipients were children who received TCRalphabeta/CD19-depleted allogeneic hematopoietic cell grafts. This clonotype was detected only a few times. Its antigen specificity is not known. No much larger clone exists at a distance of one base, and base qualities are not known. The receptor comes from a boy in the first two years of life who had a stem cell transplant for acute myeloid leukemia, so the T cells may come from the graft donor. This specimen was PBMCs, mostly from graft donor cells, taken 360 days after TCRalphabeta/CD19-depleted stem cell transplant.

The bases read TGTGCCGGAGCCCGAGGGCCAGAATACGAGCAGTACGTC. This is translated as CAGARGPEYEQYV. The chain is encoded by TRBV7-2 joined to TRBJ2-7, with a tentative D gene TRBD2 over 5 matching bases. From its cysteine to its valine, the CDR3 spans 13 amino acids. Only the CDR3 region is kept as DNA, spanning 39 bases read in frame from base 1. V drops 11 bases and J drops 4 bases, leaving 18 bases in between. As encoded in the germline V gene, CDR1 is SGHTA while CDR2 is FQGNSA.